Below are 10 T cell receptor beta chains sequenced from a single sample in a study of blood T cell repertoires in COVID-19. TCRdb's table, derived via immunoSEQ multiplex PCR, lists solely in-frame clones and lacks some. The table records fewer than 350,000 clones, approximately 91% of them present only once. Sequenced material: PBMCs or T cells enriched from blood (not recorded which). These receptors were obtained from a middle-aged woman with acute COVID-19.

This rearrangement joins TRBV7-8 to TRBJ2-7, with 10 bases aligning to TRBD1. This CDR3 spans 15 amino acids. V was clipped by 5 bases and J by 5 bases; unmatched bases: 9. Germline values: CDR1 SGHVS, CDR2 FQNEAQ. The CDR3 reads CASSQRGTGANEQYF. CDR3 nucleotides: TGTGCCAGCAGCCAAAGGGGGACAGGGGCCAACGAGCAGTACTTC.

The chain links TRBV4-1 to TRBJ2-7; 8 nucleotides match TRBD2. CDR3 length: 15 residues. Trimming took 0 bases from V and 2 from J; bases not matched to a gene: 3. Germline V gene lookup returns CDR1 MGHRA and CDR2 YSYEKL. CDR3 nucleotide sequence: TGCGCCAGCAGCCAAGAACTAGCGGTAGCCTACGAGCAGTACTTC. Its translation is CASSQELAVAYEQYF.

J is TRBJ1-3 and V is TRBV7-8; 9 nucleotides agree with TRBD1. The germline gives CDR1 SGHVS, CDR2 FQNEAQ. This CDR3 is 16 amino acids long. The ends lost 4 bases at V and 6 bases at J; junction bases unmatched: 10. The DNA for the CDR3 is TGTGCCAGCAGCTCAGGGACAGGGATCGTTGCAAACACCATATATTTT. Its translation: CASSSGTGIVANTIYF.

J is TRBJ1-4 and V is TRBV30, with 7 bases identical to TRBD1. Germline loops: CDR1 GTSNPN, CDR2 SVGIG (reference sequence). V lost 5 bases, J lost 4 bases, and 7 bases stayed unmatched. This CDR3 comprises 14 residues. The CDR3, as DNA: TGTGCCTGGGGGTCTGGGACAGATAATGAAAAACTGTTTTTT. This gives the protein CAWGSGTDNEKLFF.

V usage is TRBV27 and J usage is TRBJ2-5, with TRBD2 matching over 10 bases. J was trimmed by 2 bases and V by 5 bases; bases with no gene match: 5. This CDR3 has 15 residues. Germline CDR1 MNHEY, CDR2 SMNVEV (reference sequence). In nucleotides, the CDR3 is TGTGCCAGCAGTCCCGGACTAGCGGTACAAGAGACCCAGTACTTC. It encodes CASSPGLAVQETQYF.

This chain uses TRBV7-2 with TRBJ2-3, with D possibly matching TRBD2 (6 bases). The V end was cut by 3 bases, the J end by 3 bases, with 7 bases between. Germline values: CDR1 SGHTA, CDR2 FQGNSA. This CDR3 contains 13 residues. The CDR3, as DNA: TGTGCCAGCAGCTTTGGGGGGACAGATACGCAGTATTTT. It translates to CASSFGGTDTQYF.

The CDR3 DNA follows: TGTGCCTGGAGTCCAGTTCGTCGCGGTGGTGGCTACACCTTC. Protein sequence: CAWSPVRRGGGYTF. This chain links TRBV30 with TRBJ1-2; D is ambiguous. CDR1 and CDR2 from the germline V gene are GTSNPN and SVGIG (reference sequence). Between the trimmed V and J ends, which lost 2 bases and 7 bases, there was a span of 17 bases. The CDR3 covers 14 residues.

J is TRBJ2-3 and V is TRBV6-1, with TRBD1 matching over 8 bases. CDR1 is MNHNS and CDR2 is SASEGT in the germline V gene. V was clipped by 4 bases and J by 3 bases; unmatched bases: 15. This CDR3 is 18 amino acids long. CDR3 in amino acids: CASSVSRTGLIGTDTQYF. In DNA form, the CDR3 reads TGTGCCAGCAGTGTCAGCCGGACAGGGCTCATTGGGACAGATACGCAGTATTTT.

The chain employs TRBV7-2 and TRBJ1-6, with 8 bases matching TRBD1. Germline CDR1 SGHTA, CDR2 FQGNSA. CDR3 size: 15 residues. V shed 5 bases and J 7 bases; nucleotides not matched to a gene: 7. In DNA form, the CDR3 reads TGTGCCAGCAGCACCCCCCGACAGGGGAATTCACCCCTCCACTTT. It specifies CASSTPRQGNSPLHF.

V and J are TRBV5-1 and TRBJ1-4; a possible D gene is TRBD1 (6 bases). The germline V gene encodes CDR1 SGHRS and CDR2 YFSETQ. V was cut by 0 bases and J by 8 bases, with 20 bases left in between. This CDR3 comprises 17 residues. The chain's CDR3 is CASSLGGWGRGSEKLFF. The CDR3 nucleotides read TGCGCCAGCAGCTTGGGCGGTTGGGGGCGAGGCTCAGAAAAACTGTTTTTT.